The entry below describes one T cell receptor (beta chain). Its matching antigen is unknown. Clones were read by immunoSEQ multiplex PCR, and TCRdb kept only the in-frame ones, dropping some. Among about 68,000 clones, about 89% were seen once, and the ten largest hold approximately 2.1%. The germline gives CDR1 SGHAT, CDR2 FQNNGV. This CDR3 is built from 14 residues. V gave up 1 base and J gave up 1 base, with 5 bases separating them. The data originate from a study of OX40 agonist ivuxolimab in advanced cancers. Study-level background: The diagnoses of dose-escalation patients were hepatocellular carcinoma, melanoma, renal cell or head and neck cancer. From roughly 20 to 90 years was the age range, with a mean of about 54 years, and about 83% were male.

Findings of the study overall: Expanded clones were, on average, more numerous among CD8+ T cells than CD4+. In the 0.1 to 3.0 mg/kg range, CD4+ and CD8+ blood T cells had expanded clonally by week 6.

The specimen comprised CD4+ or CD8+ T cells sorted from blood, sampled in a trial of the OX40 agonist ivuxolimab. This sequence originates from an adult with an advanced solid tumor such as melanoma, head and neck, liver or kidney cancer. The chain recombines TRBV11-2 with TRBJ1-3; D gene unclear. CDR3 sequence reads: CASSLVGSGNTIYF. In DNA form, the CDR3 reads TGTGCCAGCAGCTTAGTAGGGTCTGGAAACACCATATATTTT.